The 5 T cell receptor beta chains below were found in one sample sequenced in a study of CD8 T cells in ankylosing spondylitis. Findings of the study overall: Blood of patients with ankylosing spondylitis appeared to be characterized by a TCR beta motif of fewer than 10 highly homologous variants.

TCRdb reprocessed the 5' RACE reads via MiXCR and lists one record per CDR3 protein. Of some 840,000 distinct CDR3 sequences listed, 10% to 15% are singletons. No cognate antigen is known for these TCRs. Sequencing was done on a sample of blood, either unsorted or a sorted T cell fraction (not recorded which). Every receptor here comes from a male donor with ankylosing spondylitis.

This clonotype was seen only a few times. The chain recombines TRBV7-2 with TRBJ1-2; D is unresolved. V lost 5 bases and J lost 0, with 19 bases in between. The CDR3 is 17 amino acids. CDR1 and CDR2 from the germline V gene are SGHTA and FQGNSA. CDR3 loop: CASSTRIYQPANYGYTF. The CDR3 DNA follows: TGTGCCAGCAGCACCAGAATTTATCAGCCTGCTAACTATGGCTACACCTTC. The variable domain in full, completed from reference TRBV7-2 and TRBJ1-2, reads GAGVSQSPSNKVTEKGKDVELRCDPISGHTALYWYRQSLGQGLEFLIYFQGNSAPDKSGLPSDRFSAERTGGSVSTLTIQRTQQEDSAVYLCASSTRIYQPANYGYTFGSGTRLTVV.

The CDR3 bases are TGTGCCAGCAGCTTAGCCCACAGTGTCGGAAACACCATATATTTT. As protein: CASSLAHSVGNTIYF. The chain uses TRBV7-2 and TRBJ1-3; D remains ambiguous. Trimming shortened V by 0 bases and J by 4 bases, and 10 bases separated the two germline ends. Germline-derived CDR1 and CDR2 are SGHTA and FQGNSA. This CDR3 is built from 15 residues.

The gene calls are TRBV11-2 and TRBJ1-2; D remains ambiguous. V gave up 5 bases and J gave up 7 bases, with 14 bases separating them. Per the germline V gene, CDR1 is SGHAT and CDR2 is FQNNGV. This CDR3 has 13 residues. The DNA for the CDR3 is TGTGCCAGCAGCCGACCCGACGTCTTTGGCTACACCTTC. It codes for CASSRPDVFGYTF.

This clonotype was counted between two and nine times. The chain has TRBV6-2 or TRBV6-3 and TRBJ2-1; D is uncertain. The CDR3 loop spans 13 amino acids. V was shortened by 10 bases and J by 9 bases, with 19 bases between the two germline ends. Germline loops: CDR1 MNHEY, CDR2 SVGEGT. The CDR3 DNA is TGTGCCACCCATTTACGGATTCTTGGTGAGCAGTTCTTC. Its protein is CATHLRILGEQFF.

The rearrangement joins TRBV20-1 to TRBJ2-5, with D possibly TRBD1 on 6 matching bases. The length of the CDR3 is 13 residues. The germline V gene encodes CDR1 DFQATT and CDR2 SNEGSKA (reference sequence). V lost 6 bases, J lost 2 bases, and 13 bases lay in between. CDR3 protein: CSAKTDRQETQYF. The CDR3 DNA reads as TGCAGTGCGAAGACTGACAGGCAAGAGACCCAGTACTTC.